This T cell receptor (beta chain) was observed in a study of shared clonotypes between healthy human individuals. Some clones are missing from TCRdb's copy, which holds only in-frame ones; the method was immunoSEQ multiplex PCR. Of more than 550,000 clones in the sample, 55% to 75% are singletons; the top ten hold about 1.8%. The germline gives CDR1 MNHEY, CDR2 SMNVEV (reference sequence). Trimming shortened V by 8 bases and J by 1 base, and 12 bases separated the two germline ends. This CDR3 region has 13 residues. The receptor's source is a woman under 40 in good health. The material sequenced was memory CD4+ T cells sorted from blood. The subset here: CD45RA-negative fraction. The rearrangement links TRBV27 to TRBJ2-7; TRBD1 or TRBD2 may be the D gene (5 bases each). CDR3 protein: CASHGTGSYEQYF. CDR3 sequence (DNA): TGTGCCAGCCACGGGACGGGATCCTACGAGCAGTACTTC.